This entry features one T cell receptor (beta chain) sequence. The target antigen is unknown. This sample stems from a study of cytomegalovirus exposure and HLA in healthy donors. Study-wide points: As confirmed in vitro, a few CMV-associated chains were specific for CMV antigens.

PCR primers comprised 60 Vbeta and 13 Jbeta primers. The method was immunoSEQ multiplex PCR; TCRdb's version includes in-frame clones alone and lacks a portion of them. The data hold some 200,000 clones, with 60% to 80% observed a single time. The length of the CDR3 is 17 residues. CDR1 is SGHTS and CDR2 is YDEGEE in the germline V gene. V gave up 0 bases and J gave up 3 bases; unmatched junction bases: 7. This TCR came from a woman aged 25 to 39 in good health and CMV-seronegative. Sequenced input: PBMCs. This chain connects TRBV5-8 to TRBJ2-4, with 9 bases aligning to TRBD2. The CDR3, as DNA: TGTGCCAGCAGCTTGGCTAGGACTAGCGTGGACAAAAACATTCAGTACTTC. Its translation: CASSLARTSVDKNIQYF. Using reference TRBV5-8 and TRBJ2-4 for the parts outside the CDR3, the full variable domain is EAGVTQSPTHLIKTRGQQATLRCSPISGHTSVYWYQQALGLGLQFLLWYDEGEERNRGNFPPRFSGRQFPNYSSELNVNALELEDSALYLCASSLARTSVDKNIQYFGAGTRLSVL.